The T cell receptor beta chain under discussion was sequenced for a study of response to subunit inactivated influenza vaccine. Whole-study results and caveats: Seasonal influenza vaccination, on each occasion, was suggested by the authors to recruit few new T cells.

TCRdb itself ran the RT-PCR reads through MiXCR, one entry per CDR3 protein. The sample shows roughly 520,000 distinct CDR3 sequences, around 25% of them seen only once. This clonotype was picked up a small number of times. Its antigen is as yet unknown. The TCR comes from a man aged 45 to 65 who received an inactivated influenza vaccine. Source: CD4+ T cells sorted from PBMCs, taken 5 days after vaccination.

As DNA, the CDR3 is TGCGCCAGCAGCTTGACAAAAACAGGGATCACTGAAGCTTTCTTT. Its translation is CASSLTKTGITEAFF. The chain is built from TRBV5-1 and TRBJ1-1, with D possibly matching TRBD1 (6 bases). Trimming stripped 1 base from V and 4 bases from J, with 14 bases between. The germline V gene encodes CDR1 SGHRS and CDR2 YFSETQ. The CDR3 consists of 15 residues.